This T cell receptor (beta chain) stems from a study of T-cell reconstitution after alpha-beta-depleted transplantation in children. Trimming shortened V by 1 base and J by 5 bases, and 12 bases separated the two germline ends. Germline CDR1 is LGHNA and CDR2 is YSLEER. The CDR3 extends over 15 amino acids. Preparation of the TCRbeta library involved a method that used unique molecular identifiers. TCRdb redid the calling of the PCR reads with MiXCR, one entry per CDR3 protein. In the table there are around 380,000 distinct CDR3 sequences, about 11% of which are singletons. The V and J genes are TRBV4-3 and TRBJ2-1, with D tentatively TRBD1 (5 bases). Sequenced material: PBMCs from the stem cell graft donor, taken from the stem cell graft. The receptor's source is a human donor who donated a stem cell graft to a child with acute myeloid leukemia. CDR3 residues: CASSQVQDQNNEQFF. DNA of the CDR3: TGCGCCAGCAGCCAAGTACAGGACCAGAACAATGAGCAGTTCTTC.